A selection of T cell receptor beta chains follows, all from one sample in a study of T cells expressing NK-cell markers. TCRdb re-called the 5' RACE reads; one entry per CDR3 protein, DNA not given. Its table lists over 150,000 distinct CDR3 sequences. Sequencing was carried out using blood T cells: a sorted CD56 or NKG2C T cell subset, CD4+ or CD8+ T cells, or bulk PBMC T cells (not recorded which). These receptors were obtained from a man aged 18-75 years in good health. The CDR3 runs from the conserved cysteine through the conserved F or W.

TRBJ1-1 | TRBV5-1 | CASRARDTEPKNTEAFF
TRBJ2-7 | TRBV4-2 | CASSQVAGGSYEQYF
TRBJ1-2 | TRBV3-1 | CASSPNPAGWSGYTF
TRBJ1-2 | TRBV6-5 | CASSYSSPGQVNYGYTF
TRBJ2-7 | TRBV27 | CASTPGLGQYPYEQYF
TRBJ1-5 | TRBV2 | CASSETGSPGQPQHF
TRBJ2-1 | TRBV5-1 | CASSLVLNGYNEQFF
TRBJ2-1 | TRBV3-1 | CASSQDLDSGGRNEQFF
TRBJ1-2 | TRBV19 | CASSNRDRTGGYTF
TRBJ2-1 | TRBV28 | CASSTLEVEQFF
TRBJ2-6 | TRBV27 | CASSSGLPLSGANVLTF
TRBJ2-1 | TRBV3-1 | CASSQDVEMELVDEQFF
TRBJ1-4 | TRBV18 | CASSPREQGVYEKLFF
TRBJ2-1 | TRBV12-3/TRBV12-4 | CASHPYAGTVHLYNEQFF
TRBJ1-1 | TRBV15 | CATSRNREATEAFF
TRBJ2-3 | TRBV12-3/TRBV12-4 | CASRDTDTQYF
TRBJ2-2 | TRBV13 | CASSPTGAGRTGELFF
TRBJ2-5 | TRBV6-1 | CASTPTDSISETQYF
TRBJ1-1 | TRBV25-1 | CASSELGMAEAFF
TRBJ2-7 | TRBV7-9 | CASSLRGGLPYEQYF
TRBJ2-4 | TRBV3-1 | CASSPFTGGHGDIQYF
TRBJ2-1 | TRBV12-3/TRBV12-4 | CASSFHGGSYNEQFF
TRBJ2-1 | TRBV20-1 | CSARGGRENNEQFF
TRBJ2-7 | TRBV12-5 | CASGLGVAYEQYF
TRBJ2-1 | TRBV5-6 | CASSRDRAIEQFF
TRBJ2-3 | TRBV7-9 | CASSHDRESTDTQYF
TRBJ2-1 | TRBV27 | CASSYLGFGTYNEQFF
TRBJ2-6 | TRBV5-4 | CASRPDRFGANVLTF
TRBJ2-3 | TRBV6-5 | CASSYSTGVDTQYF
TRBJ1-1 | TRBV28 | CASSPRDRTEAFF
TRBJ1-2 | TRBV9 | CASSVGQGRYYGYTF
TRBJ1-2 | TRBV2 | CASSSRGDGYTF
TRBJ1-1 | TRBV19 | CASSTREMGLNTEAFF